A selection of T cell receptor beta chains follows, all from one sample in a study of beta chain features in type 1 diabetes. TCRdb's table, derived via immunoSEQ multiplex PCR, lists solely in-frame clones and lacks some. The sample records about 390,000 clones, roughly a tenth being singletons. Sequenced input: central memory CD4+ T cells from blood. The source is a man younger than 40 with type 1 diabetes. The CDR3 runs from the conserved cysteine through the conserved F or W. A D gene is named only where the DNA matches it firmly. Expanded clones are given a class, and other clones once, few, many or no size at all.

v_call	clone_size	d_call	j_call	cdr3_nt	cdr3_aa
TRBV27	many	TRBD2	TRBJ2-1	TGTGCCAGCAGCCCGCCCCCTAGCGGGAGAAATGAGCAGTTCTTC	CASSPPPSGRNEQFF
TRBV7-9	many	NA	TRBJ1-4	TGTGCCAGCAGCCCACAGCCTCACCTTGAAAAACTGTTTTTT	CASSPQPHLEKLFF
TRBV28	few	NA	TRBJ1-1	TGTGCCAGCAGTGACATGAACACTGAAGCTTTCTTT	CASSDMNTEAFF
TRBV6-6	few	NA	TRBJ2-1	TGTGCCAGCATCAAAGGTAGGGGGGGCGTCAATGAGCAGTTCTTC	CASIKGRGGVNEQFF
TRBV30	NA	NA	TRBJ2-7	TGTGCCTGGACTCTCGGGGCCCACGAGCAGTACTTC	CAWTLGAHEQYF
TRBV28	many	NA	TRBJ1-4	TGTGCCAGCAGATCAGACCAGCTCCTGTTTTTT	CASRSDQLLFF
TRBV6-6	NA	NA	TRBJ2-2	TGTGCCAGCAGTTACGCAGCCGCGAACACCGGGGAGCTGTTTTTT	CASSYAAANTGELFF
TRBV4-2	few	NA	TRBJ2-7	TGTGCCAGCAGCCAAGGGTCACAAGTCTCCTACGAGCAGTACTTC	CASSQGSQVSYEQYF
TRBV7-6	few	TRBD1	TRBJ2-5	TGTGCCAGCAGGGCCGGGACAGGGGAAGAGACCCAGTACTTC	CASRAGTGEETQYF
TRBV7-9	NA	NA	TRBJ1-2	TGTGCCAGCAGCTTGGTGGGACATGGCTACACCTTC	CASSLVGHGYTF
TRBV11-3	many	TRBD1	TRBJ2-7	TGTGCCAGCAGCCAAGGACAGGCCCTCGTATCCGAGCAGTACTTC	CASSQGQALVSEQYF
TRBV6-6	NA	NA	TRBJ2-5	TGTGCCAGCACCGTGGAGGCAGGGCCGTACCAAGAGACCCAGTACTTC	CASTVEAGPYQETQYF
TRBV4-3	few	NA	TRBJ1-2	TGCGCCAGCAGCCAAGTCCAGGGAGCCTATGGCTACACCTTC	CASSQVQGAYGYTF
TRBV18	NA	TRBD2	TRBJ2-3	TGTGCCAGCTCACCGGCTAGCGGGAGTACAGATACGCAGTATTTT	CASSPASGSTDTQYF
TRBV29-1	NA	TRBD1	TRBJ2-1	TGCAGCGTTGAAGGGGCAGGGGGAAAATACAATGAGCAGTTCTTC	CSVEGAGGKYNEQFF
TRBV5-1	NA	NA	TRBJ2-7	TGCGCCAGCAGCTTGGGCAGGTTCACCTACGAGCAGTACTTC	CASSLGRFTYEQYF
TRBV5-1	NA	NA	TRBJ1-2	TGCGCCAGCAGCTTGGCCATAGGGATCTCGGACTATGGCTACACCTTC	CASSLAIGISDYGYTF
TRBV10-2	many	NA	TRBJ1-1	TGCGCCAGTCTAAAGGGAGACACTGAAGCTTTCTTT	CASLKGDTEAFF
TRBV28	NA	TRBD1	TRBJ2-2	TGTGCCAGCAGTTTATCGGACAGGGCCGGGGAGCTGTTTTTT	CASSLSDRAGELFF
TRBV5-1	few	NA	TRBJ1-1	TGCGCCAGCAGCTTGGATTTGGGGGATGTCGCTTTCTTT	CASSLDLGDVAFF
TRBV28	many	NA	TRBJ2-1	TGTGCCAGCAGGTATATCAATGAGCAGTTCTTC	CASRYINEQFF
TRBV23-1	many	NA	TRBJ2-7	TGCGCCAGCGAGAACTATCGACGCTATAATTACGAGCAGTACTTC	CASENYRRYNYEQYF
TRBV2	few	NA	TRBJ1-3	TGTGCCAGCAGTGGGCTGAGGGGTTCCGGAAACACCATATATTTT	CASSGLRGSGNTIYF
TRBV27	few	TRBD1	TRBJ1-2	TGTGCCAGCAGTGGACAGGGAGCTGGCTACACCTTC	CASSGQGAGYTF
TRBV18	NA	NA	TRBJ2-6	TGTGCCAGCTCACGACAGCTCTCTGGGGCCAACGTCCTGACTTTC	CASSRQLSGANVLTF
TRBV5-4	NA	NA	TRBJ1-1	TGTGCCAGCAGCTTGGGCGCAGGGGTGAACACTGAAGCTTTCTTT	CASSLGAGVNTEAFF
TRBV30	NA	NA	TRBJ2-3	TGTGCCTGGAGTCTTGCTAGCACAGATACGCAGTATTTT	CAWSLASTDTQYF
TRBV11-2	NA	NA	TRBJ2-4	TGTGCCAGCAGCTTAGTTTCCGAAAACATTCAGTACTTC	CASSLVSENIQYF
TRBV6-5	NA	NA	TRBJ1-2	TGTGCCAGCAGTGATACTTTCCGCCCTGGCTACACCTTC	CASSDTFRPGYTF
TRBV6-6	few	NA	TRBJ2-5	TGTGCCAGCAGTGCCGGGACGGTGGGCTCTACGAGGCAGTACTTC	CASSAGTVGSTRQYF
TRBV6-1	few	NA	TRBJ1-1	TGTGCCAGCAGACCAATCGAGGGGCTCGGAGCTTTCTTT	CASRPIEGLGAFF
TRBV27	NA	NA	TRBJ2-5	TGTGCCAGCAGTCCCAACGACCGACAAGAGACCCAGTACTTC	CASSPNDRQETQYF
TRBV18	NA	TRBD1	TRBJ1-5	TGTGCCAGCTCGGGGACAGGGGCCAATCAGCCCCAGCATTTT	CASSGTGANQPQHF
TRBV7-9	few	NA	TRBJ2-1	TGTGCCAGCAGCTTCGACGGGAATTACAATGAGCAGTTCTTC	CASSFDGNYNEQFF
TRBV18	many	NA	TRBJ1-1	TGTGCCAGCTCACCAAACCCCGACTTCTCCACTGAAGCTTTCTTT	CASSPNPDFSTEAFF
TRBV2	NA	TRBD2	TRBJ2-7	TGTGCCAGCCGAGGACTAGCGGAGGATTACGAGCAGTACTTC	CASRGLAEDYEQYF
TRBV28	many	TRBD1	TRBJ1-2	TGTGCCAGCAGTGACAGGGACGGCTACACCTTC	CASSDRDGYTF
TRBV4-3	few	TRBD2	TRBJ2-1	TGCGCCAGCAGCCCCTCAAAAACGGGACAGGTTTTAAGCGGGGGGGACAATGAGCAGTTCTTC	CASSPSKTGQVLSGGDNEQFF
TRBV27	few	TRBD2	TRBJ2-5	TGTGCCAGCAGCCGAACTAGCGGGAGCGGGTATGGAGAGACCCAGTACTTC	CASSRTSGSGYGETQYF
TRBV18	many	NA	TRBJ1-1	TGTGCCAGCTCGCCAAGGGGAGGGAACACTGAAGCTTTCTTT	CASSPRGGNTEAFF
TRBV4-3	NA	NA	TRBJ1-1	TGCGCCAGCAGCCAAGGGCTGTCATTACCTGAAGCTTTCTTT	CASSQGLSLPEAFF
TRBV30	NA	NA	TRBJ1-5	TGTGCCTGGAGTGCAAGGGTCAGTCAGCCCCAGCATTTT	CAWSARVSQPQHF
TRBV6-1	few	NA	TRBJ2-5	TGTGCCAGCAACTATAACAGGGTTCGAGAGACCCAGTACTTC	CASNYNRVRETQYF
TRBV6-1	NA	TRBD1	TRBJ1-6	TGTGCCAGCAGTGAATACGACAGGGGGCATTCACCCCTCCACTTT	CASSEYDRGHSPLHF
TRBV5-4	few	NA	TRBJ2-1	TGTGCCAGCAGCTTTATGTCAGGGAATGAGCAGTTCTTC	CASSFMSGNEQFF
TRBV6-1	NA	NA	TRBJ2-4	TGTGCCAGCAGTCCCGATCCTTGGGTAAACATTCAGTACTTC	CASSPDPWVNIQYF
TRBV11-3	few	NA	TRBJ2-2	TGTGCCAGCAGCTTAGGAGGGGGCACCGGGGAGCTGTTTTTT	CASSLGGGTGELFF
TRBV7-2	NA	TRBD1	TRBJ2-5	TGTGCCAGCACCACCGTGGGACAGGGGTTCCAAGAGACCCAGTACTTC	CASTTVGQGFQETQYF
TRBV5-1	few	TRBD2	TRBJ2-3	TGCGCCAGCAGCTCCATACAGCGGGGGAGCACAGATACGCAGTATTTT	CASSSIQRGSTDTQYF
TRBV27	once	NA	TRBJ2-2	TGTGCCACCGTAACAAACACCGGGGAGCTGTTTTTT	CATVTNTGELFF
TRBV5-1	NA	TRBD1	TRBJ2-7	TGCGCCAGCAGTTCCGGGACAGGAATTACCTACGAGCAGTACTTC	CASSSGTGITYEQYF
TRBV29-1	few	NA	TRBJ1-1	TGCAGCGCCCGGTCGGGGGACACTGAAGCTTTCTTT	CSARSGDTEAFF
TRBV27	NA	NA	TRBJ1-5	TGTGCCAGCAGTTTATTTTGGGGCCCGGGACGGTATCAGCCCCAGCATTTT	CASSLFWGPGRYQPQHF
TRBV7-6	few	NA	TRBJ1-5	TGTGCCAGCAGCTTAGAATCCAGGGTGAGCCAGCCCCAGCATTTT	CASSLESRVSQPQHF
TRBV11-2	NA	TRBD2	TRBJ2-4	TGTGCCAGCACCTCTAGGGTGGGGGGGAATTTAGCCAAAAACATTCAGTACTTC	CASTSRVGGNLAKNIQYF
TRBV29-1	NA	NA	TRBJ2-6	TGCAGCGTTGAAAGAGGGGCCAACGTCCTGACTTTC	CSVERGANVLTF
TRBV7-9	NA	NA	TRBJ1-1	TGTGCCAGCATCCAAATGGGGGGGTCCGAAGCTTTCTTT	CASIQMGGSEAFF